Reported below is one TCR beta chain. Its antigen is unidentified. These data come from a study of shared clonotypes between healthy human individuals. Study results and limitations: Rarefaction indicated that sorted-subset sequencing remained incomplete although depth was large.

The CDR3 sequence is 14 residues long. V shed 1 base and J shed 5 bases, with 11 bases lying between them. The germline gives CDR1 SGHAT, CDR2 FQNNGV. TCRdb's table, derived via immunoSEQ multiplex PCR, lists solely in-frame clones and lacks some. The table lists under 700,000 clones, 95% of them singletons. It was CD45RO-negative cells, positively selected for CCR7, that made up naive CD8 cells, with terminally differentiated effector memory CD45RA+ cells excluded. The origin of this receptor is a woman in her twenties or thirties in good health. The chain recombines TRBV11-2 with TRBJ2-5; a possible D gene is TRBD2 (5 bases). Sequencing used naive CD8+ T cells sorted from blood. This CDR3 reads CASSLGGEWETQYF. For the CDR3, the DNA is TGTGCCAGCAGCTTAGGTGGGGAGTGGGAGACCCAGTACTTC.